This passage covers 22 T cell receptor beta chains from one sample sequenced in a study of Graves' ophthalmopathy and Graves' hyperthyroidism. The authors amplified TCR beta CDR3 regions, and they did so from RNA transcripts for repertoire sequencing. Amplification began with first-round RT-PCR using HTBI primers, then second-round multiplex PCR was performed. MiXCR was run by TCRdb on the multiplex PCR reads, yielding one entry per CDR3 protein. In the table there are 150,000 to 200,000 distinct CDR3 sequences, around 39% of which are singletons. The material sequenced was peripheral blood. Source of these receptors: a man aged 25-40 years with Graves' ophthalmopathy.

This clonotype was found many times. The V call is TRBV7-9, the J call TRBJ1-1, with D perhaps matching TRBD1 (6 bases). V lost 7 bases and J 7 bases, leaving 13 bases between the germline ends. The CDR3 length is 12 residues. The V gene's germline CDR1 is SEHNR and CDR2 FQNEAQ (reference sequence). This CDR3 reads CASTRGRGEAFF. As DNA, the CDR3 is TGTGCCAGCACGCGGGGGCGAGGTGAAGCTTTCTTT. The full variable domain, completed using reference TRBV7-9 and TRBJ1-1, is DTGVSQNPRHKITKRGQNVTFRCDPISEHNRLYWYRQTLGQGPEFLTYFQNEAQLEKSRLLSDRFSAERPKGSFSTLEIQRTEQGDSAMYLCASTRGRGEAFFGQGTRLTVV.

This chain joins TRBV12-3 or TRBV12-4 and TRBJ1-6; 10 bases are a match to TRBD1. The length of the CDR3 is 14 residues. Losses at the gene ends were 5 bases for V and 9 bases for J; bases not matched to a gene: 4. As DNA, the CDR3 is TGTGCCAGCAGTACCGGGACAGGGGTTTCACCCCTCCACTTT. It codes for CASSTGTGVSPLHF.

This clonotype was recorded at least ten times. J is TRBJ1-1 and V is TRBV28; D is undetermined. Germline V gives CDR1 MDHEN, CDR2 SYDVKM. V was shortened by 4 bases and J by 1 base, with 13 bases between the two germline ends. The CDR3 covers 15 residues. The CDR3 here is CASSSVGTGNTEAFF. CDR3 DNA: TGTGCCAGCAGTTCGGTTGGTACGGGGAACACTGAAGCTTTCTTT. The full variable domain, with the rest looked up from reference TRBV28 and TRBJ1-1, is DVKVTQSSRYLVKRTGEKVFLECVQDMDHENMFWYRQDPGLGLRLIYFSYDVKMKEKGDIPEGYSVSREKKERFSLILESASTNQTSMYLCASSSVGTGNTEAFFGQGTRLTVV.

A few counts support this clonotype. As DNA, the CDR3 is TGTGCCAGCAGTCAACAAACAGGGCCCGGGGAGCTGTTTTTT. This gives the protein CASSQQTGPGELFF. This chain uses TRBV9 with TRBJ2-2, with a possible D match to TRBD1 (6 bases). The CDR3 sequence is 14 residues long. Germline V gene data show CDR1 as SGDLS and CDR2 as YYNGEE. V was clipped by 5 bases and J by 6 bases, with 14 bases between them.

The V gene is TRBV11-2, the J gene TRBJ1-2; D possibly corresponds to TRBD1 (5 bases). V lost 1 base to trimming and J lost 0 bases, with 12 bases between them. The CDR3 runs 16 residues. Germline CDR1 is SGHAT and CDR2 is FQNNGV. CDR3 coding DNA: TGTGCCAGCAGCTTAGGTCTAGGACAAGCTAACTATGGCTACACCTTC. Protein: CASSLGLGQANYGYTF.

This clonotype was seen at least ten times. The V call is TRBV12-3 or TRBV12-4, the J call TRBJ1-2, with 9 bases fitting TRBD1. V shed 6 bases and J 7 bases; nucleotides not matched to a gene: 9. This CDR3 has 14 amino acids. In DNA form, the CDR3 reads TGTGCCAGCAGCGTTGACAGGGGGGTGGGTGGCTACACCTTC. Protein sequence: CASSVDRGVGGYTF.

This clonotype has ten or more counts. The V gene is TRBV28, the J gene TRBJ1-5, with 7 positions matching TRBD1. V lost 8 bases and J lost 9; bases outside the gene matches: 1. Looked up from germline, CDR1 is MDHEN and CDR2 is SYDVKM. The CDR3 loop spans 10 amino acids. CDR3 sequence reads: CASGDRPQHF. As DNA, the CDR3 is TGTGCCAGCGGGGACAGGCCCCAGCATTTT.

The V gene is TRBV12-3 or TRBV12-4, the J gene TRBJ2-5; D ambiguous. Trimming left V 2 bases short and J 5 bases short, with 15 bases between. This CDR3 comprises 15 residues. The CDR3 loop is CASSLSRITMETQYF. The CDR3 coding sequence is TGTGCCAGCAGTTTAAGCAGAATTACGATGGAGACCCAGTACTTC.

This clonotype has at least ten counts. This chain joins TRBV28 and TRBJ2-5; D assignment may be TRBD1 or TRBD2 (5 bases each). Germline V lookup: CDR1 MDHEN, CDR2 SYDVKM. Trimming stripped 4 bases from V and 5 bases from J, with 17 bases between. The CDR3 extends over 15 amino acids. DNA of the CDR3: TGTGCCAGCAGTTCCTCATATGGGGGAGCGGAGACCCAGTACTTC. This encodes CASSSSYGGAETQYF.

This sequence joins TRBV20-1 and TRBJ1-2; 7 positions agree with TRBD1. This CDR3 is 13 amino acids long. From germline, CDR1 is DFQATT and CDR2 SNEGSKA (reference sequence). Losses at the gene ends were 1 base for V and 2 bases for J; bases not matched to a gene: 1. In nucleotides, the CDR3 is TGCAGTGCTAGAGGGACAGGAAACTATGGCTACACCTTC. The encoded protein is CSARGTGNYGYTF.

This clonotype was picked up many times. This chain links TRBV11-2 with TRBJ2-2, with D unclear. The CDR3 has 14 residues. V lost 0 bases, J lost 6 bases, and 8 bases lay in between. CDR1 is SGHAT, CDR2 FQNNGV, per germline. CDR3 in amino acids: CASSLEAVAGELFF. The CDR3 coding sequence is TGTGCCAGCAGCTTAGAGGCCGTGGCCGGGGAGCTGTTTTTT.

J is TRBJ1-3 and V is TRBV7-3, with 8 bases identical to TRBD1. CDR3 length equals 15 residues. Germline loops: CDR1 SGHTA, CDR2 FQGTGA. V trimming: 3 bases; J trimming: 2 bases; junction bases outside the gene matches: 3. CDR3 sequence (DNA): TGTGCCAGCAGCTTGAGGACAGGGACTGGAAACACCATATATTTT. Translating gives CASSLRTGTGNTIYF. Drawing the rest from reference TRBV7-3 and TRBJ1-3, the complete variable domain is GAGVSQTPSNKVTEKGKYVELRCDPISGHTALYWYRQSLGQGPEFLIYFQGTGAADDSGLPNDRFFAVRPEGSVSTLKIQRTERGDSAVYLCASSLRTGTGNTIYFGEGSWLTVV.

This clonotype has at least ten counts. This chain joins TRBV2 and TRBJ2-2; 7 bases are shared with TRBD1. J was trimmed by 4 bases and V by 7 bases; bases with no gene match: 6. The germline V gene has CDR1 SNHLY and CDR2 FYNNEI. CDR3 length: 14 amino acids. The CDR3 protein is CASKGALPTGELFF. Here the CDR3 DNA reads TGTGCCAGCAAGGGGGCCTTACCCACCGGGGAGCTGTTTTTT.

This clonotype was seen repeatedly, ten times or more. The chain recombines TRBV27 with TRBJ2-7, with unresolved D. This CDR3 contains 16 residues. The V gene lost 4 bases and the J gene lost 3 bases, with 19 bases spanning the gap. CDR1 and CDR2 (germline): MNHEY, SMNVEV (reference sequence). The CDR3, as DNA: TGTGCCAGCAGTTCAGGCCTCGTTCGGCTCGGCTACGAGCAGTACTTC. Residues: CASSSGLVRLGYEQYF.

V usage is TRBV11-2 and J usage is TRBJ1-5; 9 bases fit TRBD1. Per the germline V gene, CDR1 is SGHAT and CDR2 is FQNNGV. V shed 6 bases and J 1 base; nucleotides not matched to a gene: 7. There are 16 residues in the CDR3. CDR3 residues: CASSAPGQGSNQPQHF. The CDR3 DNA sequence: TGTGCCAGCAGTGCGCCGGGACAGGGAAGCAATCAGCCCCAGCATTTT.

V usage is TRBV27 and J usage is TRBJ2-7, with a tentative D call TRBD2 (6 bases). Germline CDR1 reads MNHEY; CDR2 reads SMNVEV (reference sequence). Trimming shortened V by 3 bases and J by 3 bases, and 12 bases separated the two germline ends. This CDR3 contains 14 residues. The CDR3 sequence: CASSFRETFYEQYF. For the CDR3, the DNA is TGTGCCAGCAGTTTTCGGGAGACTTTCTACGAGCAGTACTTC.

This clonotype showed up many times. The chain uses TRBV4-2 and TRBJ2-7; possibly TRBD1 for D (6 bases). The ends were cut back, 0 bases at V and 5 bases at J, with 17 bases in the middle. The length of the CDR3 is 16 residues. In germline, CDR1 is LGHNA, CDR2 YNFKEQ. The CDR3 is CASSQDRGSQGHEQYF. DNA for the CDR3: TGTGCCAGCAGCCAAGATAGGGGGAGTCAGGGCCACGAGCAGTACTTC.

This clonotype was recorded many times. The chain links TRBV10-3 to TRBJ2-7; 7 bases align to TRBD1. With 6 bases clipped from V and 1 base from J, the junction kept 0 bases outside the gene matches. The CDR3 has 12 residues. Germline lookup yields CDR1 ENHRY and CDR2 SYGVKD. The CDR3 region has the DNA TGTGCCATCAGACAGGGGTCCTACGAGCAGTACTTC. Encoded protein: CAIRQGSYEQYF.

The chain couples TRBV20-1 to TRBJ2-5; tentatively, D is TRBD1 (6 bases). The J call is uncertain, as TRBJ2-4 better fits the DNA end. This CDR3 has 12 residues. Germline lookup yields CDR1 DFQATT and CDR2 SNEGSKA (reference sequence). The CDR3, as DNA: TGCAGTGCTAGGCAAACAGGGATCATTCAGTACTTC. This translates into CSARQTGIIQYF.

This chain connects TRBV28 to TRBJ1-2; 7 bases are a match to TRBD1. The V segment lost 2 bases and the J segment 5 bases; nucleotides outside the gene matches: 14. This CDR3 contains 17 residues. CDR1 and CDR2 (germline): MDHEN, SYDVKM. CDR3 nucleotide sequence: TGTGCCAGCAGTTTAAGGGTCCCGGGACAGAGGAGATATGGCTACACCTTC. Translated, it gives CASSLRVPGQRRYGYTF.

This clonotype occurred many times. CDR3: CASSQGSEAFF. The DNA of the CDR3 is TGCGCCAGCAGCCAGGGTTCTGAAGCTTTCTTT. The chain links TRBV4-3 to TRBJ1-1; D is uncertain. The CDR3 consists of 11 residues. Germline values: CDR1 LGHNA, CDR2 YSLEER. Trimming left V 3 bases short and J 6 bases short, with 5 bases between.

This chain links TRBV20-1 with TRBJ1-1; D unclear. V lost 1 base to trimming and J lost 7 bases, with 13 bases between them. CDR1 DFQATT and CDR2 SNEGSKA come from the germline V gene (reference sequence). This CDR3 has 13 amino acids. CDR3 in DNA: TGCAGTGCTAGAGCACGGGGTAGTAATGAAGCTTTCTTT. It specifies CSARARGSNEAFF.